This TCR beta chain comes out of a study of graft-versus-host responses after intestinal transplantation. Study as a whole: Transplantation in recipients was multivisceral, liver-intestinal, or isolated intestinal. Following induction with anti-thymocyte globulin, all recipients were given tacrolimus and steroids for about three years.

Sequencing used immunoSEQ multiplex PCR; TCRdb keeps in-frame clones, though not all of them. The table has about 830 clones, more than 75% seen once. The V gene lost 2 bases and the J gene lost 1 base, with 0 bases spanning the gap. This CDR3 spans 11 amino acids. The germline V gene has CDR1 SGHKS and CDR2 YYEKEE (reference sequence). About this clone: Its antigen is as yet unknown.

Graft specimens yielded both intraepithelial and lamina propria lymphocytes. Study-wide results and limits: Those patients showing graft-donor T cell macrochimerism displayed high graft-versus-host to host-versus-graft clonal ratios in allografts. Marrow from the recipient contained GvH clones, some of which had appeared first in ileum or blood.

The specimen comprised ileum tissue, sampled less than 23 days after intestinal transplant. The receptor comes from a human patient who received an intestinal transplant, so some T cells may come from the graft donor. The gene calls are TRBV5-5 and TRBJ2-5, with D unresolved. The CDR3, as DNA: TGTGCCAGCAGCTTCCAAGAGACCCAGTACTTC. It encodes CASSFQETQYF.